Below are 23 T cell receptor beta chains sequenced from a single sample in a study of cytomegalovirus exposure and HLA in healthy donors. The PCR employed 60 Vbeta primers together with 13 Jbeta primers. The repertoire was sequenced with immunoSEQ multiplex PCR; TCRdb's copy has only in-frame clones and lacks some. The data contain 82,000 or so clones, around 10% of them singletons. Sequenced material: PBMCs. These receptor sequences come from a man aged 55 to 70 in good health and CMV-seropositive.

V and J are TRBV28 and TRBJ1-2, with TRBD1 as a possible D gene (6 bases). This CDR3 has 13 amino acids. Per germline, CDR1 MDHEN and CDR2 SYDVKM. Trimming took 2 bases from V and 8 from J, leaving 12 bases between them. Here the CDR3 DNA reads TGTGCCAGCAGTTTAATTGGGGGGGGCGGCTACACCTTC. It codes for CASSLIGGGGYTF.

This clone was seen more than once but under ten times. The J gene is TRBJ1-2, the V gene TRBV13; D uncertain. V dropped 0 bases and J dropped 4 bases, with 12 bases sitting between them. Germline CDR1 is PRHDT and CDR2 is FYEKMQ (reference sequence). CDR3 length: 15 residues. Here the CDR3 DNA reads TGTGCCAGCAGCTTAGGGTTGGAAAGCGTCTATGGCTACACCTTC. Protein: CASSLGLESVYGYTF.

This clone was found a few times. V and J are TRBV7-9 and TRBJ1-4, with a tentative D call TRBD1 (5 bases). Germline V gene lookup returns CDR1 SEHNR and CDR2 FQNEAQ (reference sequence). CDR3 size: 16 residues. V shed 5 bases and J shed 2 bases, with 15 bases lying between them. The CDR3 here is CASSMGLGATNEKLFF. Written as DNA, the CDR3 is TGTGCCAGCAGCATGGGCCTAGGGGCGACTAATGAAAAACTGTTTTTT.

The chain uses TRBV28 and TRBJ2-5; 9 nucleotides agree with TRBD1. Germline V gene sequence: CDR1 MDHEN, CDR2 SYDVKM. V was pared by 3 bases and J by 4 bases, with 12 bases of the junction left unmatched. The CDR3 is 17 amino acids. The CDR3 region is CASSLFAGTGRGETQYF. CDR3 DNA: TGTGCCAGCAGTTTGTTTGCCGGGACAGGGAGAGGAGAGACCCAGTACTTC.

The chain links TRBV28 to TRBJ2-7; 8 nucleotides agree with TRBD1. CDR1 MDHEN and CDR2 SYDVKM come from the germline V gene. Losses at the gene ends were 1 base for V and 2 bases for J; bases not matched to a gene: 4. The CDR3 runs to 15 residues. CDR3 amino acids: CASSLSGTGPYEQYF. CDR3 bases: TGTGCCAGCAGTTTATCAGGGACAGGTCCCTACGAGCAGTACTTC.

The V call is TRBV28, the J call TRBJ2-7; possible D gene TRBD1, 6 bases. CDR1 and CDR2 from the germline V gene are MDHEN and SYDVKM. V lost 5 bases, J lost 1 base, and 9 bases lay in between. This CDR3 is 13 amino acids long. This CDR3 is CASSPGQSYEQYF. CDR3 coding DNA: TGTGCCAGCAGTCCTGGACAGTCCTACGAGCAGTACTTC.

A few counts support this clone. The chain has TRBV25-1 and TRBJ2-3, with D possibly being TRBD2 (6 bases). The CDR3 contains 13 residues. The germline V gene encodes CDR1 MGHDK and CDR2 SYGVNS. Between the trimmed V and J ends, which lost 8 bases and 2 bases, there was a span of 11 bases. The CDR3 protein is CASGWEVTDTQYF. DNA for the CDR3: TGTGCCAGCGGCTGGGAGGTCACAGATACGCAGTATTTT.

This CDR3 reads CASSYRGQPFGYTF. The CDR3 coding sequence is TGTGCCAGCAGTTACCGCGGACAGCCCTTTGGCTACACCTTC. This chain connects TRBV6-5 to TRBJ1-2, with D maybe TRBD1 (6 bases). The CDR3 consists of 14 residues. The V end was cut by 2 bases, the J end by 7 bases, with 14 bases between. Germline CDR1 MNHEY, CDR2 SVGAGI.

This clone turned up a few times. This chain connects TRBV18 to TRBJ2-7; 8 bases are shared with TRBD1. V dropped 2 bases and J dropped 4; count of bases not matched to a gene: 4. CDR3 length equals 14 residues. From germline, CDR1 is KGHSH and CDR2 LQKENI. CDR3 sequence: CASSPTGGLYEQYF. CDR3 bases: TGTGCCAGCTCACCAACAGGGGGTTTGTACGAGCAGTACTTC.

CDR3 sequence reads: CASSLLQGEQFF. The CDR3 nucleotides are TGTGCCAGCAGCCTCTTACAGGGGGAGCAGTTCTTC. J is TRBJ2-1 and V is TRBV7-8, with 7 nucleotides matching TRBD1. This CDR3 has 12 amino acids. Germline CDR1 and CDR2: SGHVS and FQNEAQ. J gave up 10 bases and V 5 bases, and 5 bases lay outside the gene matches.

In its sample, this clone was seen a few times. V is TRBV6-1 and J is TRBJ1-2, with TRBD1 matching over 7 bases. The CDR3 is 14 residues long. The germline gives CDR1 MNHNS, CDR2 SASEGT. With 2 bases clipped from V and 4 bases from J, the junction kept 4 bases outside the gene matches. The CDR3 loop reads CASSERGTAYGYTF. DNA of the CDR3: TGTGCCAGCAGTGAAAGAGGGACAGCCTATGGCTACACCTTC.

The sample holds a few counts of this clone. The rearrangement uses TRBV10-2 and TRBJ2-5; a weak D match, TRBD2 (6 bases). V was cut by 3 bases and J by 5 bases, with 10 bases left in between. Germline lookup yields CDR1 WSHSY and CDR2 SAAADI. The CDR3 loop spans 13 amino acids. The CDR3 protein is CASSDAGLETQYF. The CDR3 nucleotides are TGCGCCAGCAGTGATGCGGGGTTGGAGACCCAGTACTTC.

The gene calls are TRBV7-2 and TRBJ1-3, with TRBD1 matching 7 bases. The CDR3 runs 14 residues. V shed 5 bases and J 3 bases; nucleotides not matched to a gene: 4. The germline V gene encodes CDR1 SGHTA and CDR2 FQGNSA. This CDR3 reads CASSTGTVGNTIYF. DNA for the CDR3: TGTGCCAGCAGCACCGGGACAGTTGGAAACACCATATATTTT.

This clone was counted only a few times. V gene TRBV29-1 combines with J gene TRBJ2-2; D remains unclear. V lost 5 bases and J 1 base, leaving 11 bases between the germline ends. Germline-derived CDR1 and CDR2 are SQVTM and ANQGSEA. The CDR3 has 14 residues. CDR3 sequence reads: CSVTQVLNTGELFF. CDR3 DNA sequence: TGCAGCGTTACCCAGGTCCTGAACACCGGGGAGCTGTTTTTT.

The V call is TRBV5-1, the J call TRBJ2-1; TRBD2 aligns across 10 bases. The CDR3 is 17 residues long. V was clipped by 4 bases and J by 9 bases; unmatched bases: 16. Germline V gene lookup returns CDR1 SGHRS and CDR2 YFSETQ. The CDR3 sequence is CASSPRASGSNLGEQFF. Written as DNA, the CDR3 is TGCGCCAGCAGCCCGAGGGCTAGCGGGAGTAATTTAGGTGAGCAGTTCTTC.

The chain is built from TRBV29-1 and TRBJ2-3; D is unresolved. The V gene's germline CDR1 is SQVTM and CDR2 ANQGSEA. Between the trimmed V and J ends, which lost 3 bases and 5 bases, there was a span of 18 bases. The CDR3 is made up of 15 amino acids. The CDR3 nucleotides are TGCAGCGTTGACCCCCAGGCCAGGCGAGAAGATACGCAGTATTTT. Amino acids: CSVDPQARREDTQYF.

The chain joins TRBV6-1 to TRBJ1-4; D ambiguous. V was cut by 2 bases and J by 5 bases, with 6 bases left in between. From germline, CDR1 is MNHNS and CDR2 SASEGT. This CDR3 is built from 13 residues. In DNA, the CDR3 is TGTGCCAGCAGTGAAAACTTCAATGAAAAACTGTTTTTT. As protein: CASSENFNEKLFF.

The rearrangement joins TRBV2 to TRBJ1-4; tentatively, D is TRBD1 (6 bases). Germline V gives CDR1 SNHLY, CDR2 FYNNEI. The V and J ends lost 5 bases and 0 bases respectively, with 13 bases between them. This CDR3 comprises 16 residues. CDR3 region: CASSPGQTSTNEKLFF. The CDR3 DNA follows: TGTGCCAGCAGTCCAGGACAGACCTCAACTAATGAAAAACTGTTTTTT.

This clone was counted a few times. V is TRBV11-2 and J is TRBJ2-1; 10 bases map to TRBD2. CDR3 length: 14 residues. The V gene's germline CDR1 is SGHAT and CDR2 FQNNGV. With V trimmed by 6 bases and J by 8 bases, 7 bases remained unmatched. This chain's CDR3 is CASSALAGVDEQFF. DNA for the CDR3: TGTGCCAGCAGTGCTCTAGCGGGAGTGGATGAGCAGTTCTTC.

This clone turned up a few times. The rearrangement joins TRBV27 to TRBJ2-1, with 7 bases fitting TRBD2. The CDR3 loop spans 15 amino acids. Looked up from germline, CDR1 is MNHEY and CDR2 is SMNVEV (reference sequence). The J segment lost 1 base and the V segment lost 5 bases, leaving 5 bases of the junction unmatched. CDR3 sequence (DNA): TGTGCCAGCAGTCAACTAGCGCCTTCCTACAATGAGCAGTTCTTC. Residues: CASSQLAPSYNEQFF.

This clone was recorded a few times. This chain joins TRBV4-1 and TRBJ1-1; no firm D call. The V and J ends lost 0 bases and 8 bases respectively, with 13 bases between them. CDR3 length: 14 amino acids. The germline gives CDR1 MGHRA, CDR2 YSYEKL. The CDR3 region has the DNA TGCGCCAGCAGCCAAGATTTCAGGTCGGGAGAAGCTTTCTTT. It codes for CASSQDFRSGEAFF.

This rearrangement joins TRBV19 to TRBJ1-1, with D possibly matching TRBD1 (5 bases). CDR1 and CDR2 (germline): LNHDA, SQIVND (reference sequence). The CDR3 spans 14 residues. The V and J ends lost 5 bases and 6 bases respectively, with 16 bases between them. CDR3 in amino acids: CASSVNSGRAEAFF. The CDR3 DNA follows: TGTGCCAGTAGTGTGAACTCAGGGAGGGCTGAAGCTTTCTTT.

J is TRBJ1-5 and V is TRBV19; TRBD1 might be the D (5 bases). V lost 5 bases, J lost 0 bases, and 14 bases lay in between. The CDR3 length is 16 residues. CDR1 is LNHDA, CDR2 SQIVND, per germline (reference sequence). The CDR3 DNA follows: TGTGCCAGTAGTGAGGGAGGGGCCTATAGCAATCAGCCCCAGCATTTT. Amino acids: CASSEGGAYSNQPQHF.